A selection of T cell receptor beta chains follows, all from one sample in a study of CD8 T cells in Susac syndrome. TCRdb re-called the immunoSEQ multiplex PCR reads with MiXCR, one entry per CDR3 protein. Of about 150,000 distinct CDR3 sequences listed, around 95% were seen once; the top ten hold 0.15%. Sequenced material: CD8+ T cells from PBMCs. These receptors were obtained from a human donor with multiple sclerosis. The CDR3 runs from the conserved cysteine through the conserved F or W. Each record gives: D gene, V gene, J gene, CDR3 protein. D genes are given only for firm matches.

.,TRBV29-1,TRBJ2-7,CSVGGHGREGNYEQYF
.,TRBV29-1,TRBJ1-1,CSVQGGAGAMNTEAFF
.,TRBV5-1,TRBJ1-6,CASRGSTDNSPLHF
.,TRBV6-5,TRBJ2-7,CASSMEGSTYEQYF
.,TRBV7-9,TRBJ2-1,CASSPHLAGPYNEQFF
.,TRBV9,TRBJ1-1,CASSQDQGYTEAFF
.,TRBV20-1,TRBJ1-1,CSARGGTNTEAFF
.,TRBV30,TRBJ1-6,CAWRTGSPLHF
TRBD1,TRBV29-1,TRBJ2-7,CSVESGGQEQYF
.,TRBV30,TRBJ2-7,CAWRWGYEQYF
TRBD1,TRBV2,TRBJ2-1,CASSNRDRGNNEQFF
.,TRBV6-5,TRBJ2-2,CASTDFTGELFF
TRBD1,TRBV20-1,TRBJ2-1,CSASPGTGFYNEQFF
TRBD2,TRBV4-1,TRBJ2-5,CASSQVGLASGGAVGTQYF
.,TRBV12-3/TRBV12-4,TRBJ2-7,CASSTGPVYEQYF
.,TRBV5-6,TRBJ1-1,CASSWKQMNTEAFF
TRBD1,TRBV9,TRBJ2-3,CASSVGRGPSTDTQYF
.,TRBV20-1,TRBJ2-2,CSARDEGQELFF
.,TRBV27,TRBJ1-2,CASGSLGDGYTF
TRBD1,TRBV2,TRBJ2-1,CASSPQGASGYEQFF
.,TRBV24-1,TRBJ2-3,CATSDSSGPGPDTQYF
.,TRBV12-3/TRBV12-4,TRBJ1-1,CASSPPTAMNTEAFF
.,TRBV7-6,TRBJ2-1,CASSSTGTAGNEQFF
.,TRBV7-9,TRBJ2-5,CASRDMQETQYF
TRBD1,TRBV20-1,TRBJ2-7,CSARAGTGDTYEQYF
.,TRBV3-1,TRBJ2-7,CASRLRDKSSYEQYF
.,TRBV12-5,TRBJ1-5,CASGLFPSTQHF
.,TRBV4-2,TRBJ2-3,CASSQTRSQTTDTQYF
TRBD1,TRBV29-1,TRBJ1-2,CSVLGQGIANYGYTF
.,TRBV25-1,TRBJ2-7,CASTDRIEQYF
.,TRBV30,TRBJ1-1,CAWSVGLTMNTEAFF
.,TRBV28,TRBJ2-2,CASRPGTTNTGELFF
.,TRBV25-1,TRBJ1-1,CASSGPYTEAFF
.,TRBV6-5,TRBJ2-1,CASSYGIKQFF
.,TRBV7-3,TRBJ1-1,CASSLGGIDTEAFF
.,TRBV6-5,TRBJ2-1,CASSYRNYNEQFF
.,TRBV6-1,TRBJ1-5,CASEQEPGEPQHF
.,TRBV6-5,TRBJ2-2,CASSYAVQQGDGLFF
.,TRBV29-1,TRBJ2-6,CSVEDWMGAGANVLTF
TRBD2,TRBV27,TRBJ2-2,CASRSSGGVLNTGELFF
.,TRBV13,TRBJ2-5,CASSKRYGVQETQYF
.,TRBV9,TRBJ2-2,CASSVGHGSGELFF
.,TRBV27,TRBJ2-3,CASSYRADTQYF
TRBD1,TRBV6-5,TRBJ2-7,CASSYSTGNEQYF
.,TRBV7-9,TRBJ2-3,CASSFGPEKTDTQYF
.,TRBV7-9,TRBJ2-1,CASSYSQNEQFF
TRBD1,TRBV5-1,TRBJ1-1,CAPSGTGGSMNTEAFF
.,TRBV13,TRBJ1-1,CASSLESAEAFF
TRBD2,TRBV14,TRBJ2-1,CASSQDRASGVRHEQFF
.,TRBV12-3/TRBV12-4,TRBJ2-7,CASSPDSSYEQYF
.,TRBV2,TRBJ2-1,CASGGHYNEQFF
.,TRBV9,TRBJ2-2,CASSAGDTGELFF